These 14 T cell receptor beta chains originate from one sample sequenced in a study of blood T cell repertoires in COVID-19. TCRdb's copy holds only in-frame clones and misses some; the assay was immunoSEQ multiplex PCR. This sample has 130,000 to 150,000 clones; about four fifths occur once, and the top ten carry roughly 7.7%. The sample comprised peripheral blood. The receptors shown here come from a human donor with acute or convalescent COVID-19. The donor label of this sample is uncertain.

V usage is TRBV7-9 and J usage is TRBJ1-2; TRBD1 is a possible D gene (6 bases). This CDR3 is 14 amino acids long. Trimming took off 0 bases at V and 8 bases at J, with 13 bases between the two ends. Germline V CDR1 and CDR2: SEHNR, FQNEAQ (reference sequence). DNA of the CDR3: TGTGCCAGCAGCTTAGCCCTGGGACAACGCGGCTACACCTTC. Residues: CASSLALGQRGYTF.

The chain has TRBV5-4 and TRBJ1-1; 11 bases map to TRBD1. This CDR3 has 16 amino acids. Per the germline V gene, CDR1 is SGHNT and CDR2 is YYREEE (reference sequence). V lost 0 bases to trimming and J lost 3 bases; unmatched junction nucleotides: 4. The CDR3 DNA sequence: TGTGCCAGCAGCTTGGGGGACAGGGGGGAGGACACTGAAGCTTTCTTT. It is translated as CASSLGDRGEDTEAFF.

The CDR3 is CASSSQRGYTEAFF. The DNA of the CDR3 is TGTGCCAGCAGCTCCCAGCGGGGATACACTGAAGCTTTCTTT. This sequence joins TRBV13 and TRBJ1-1; no clear D gene. The CDR3 extends over 14 amino acids. Trimming removed 4 bases from V and 3 bases from J, with 12 bases in between. The germline V gene encodes CDR1 PRHDT and CDR2 FYEKMQ (reference sequence).

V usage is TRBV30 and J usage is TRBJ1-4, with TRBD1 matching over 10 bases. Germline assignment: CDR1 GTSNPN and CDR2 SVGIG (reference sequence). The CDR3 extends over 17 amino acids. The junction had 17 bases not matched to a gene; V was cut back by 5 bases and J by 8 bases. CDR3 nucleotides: TGTGCCTGGTTCCCGGGGGACAGGGGACGCCTCGTAGAAAAACTGTTTTTT. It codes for CAWFPGDRGRLVEKLFF.

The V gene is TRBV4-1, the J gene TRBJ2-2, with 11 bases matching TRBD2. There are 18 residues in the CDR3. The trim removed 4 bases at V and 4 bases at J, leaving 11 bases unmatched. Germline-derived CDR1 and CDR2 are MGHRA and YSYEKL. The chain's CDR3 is CASSPKTSGESGTGELFF. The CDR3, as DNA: TGCGCCAGCAGCCCGAAGACTAGCGGGGAGTCAGGCACCGGGGAGCTGTTTTTT.

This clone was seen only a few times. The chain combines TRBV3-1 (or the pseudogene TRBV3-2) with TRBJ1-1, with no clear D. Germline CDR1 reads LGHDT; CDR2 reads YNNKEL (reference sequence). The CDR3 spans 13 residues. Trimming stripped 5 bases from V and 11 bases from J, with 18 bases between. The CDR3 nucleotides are TGTGCCAGCAGCTACTTGGGAGACCCCCGGGCTTTCTTT. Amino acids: CASSYLGDPRAFF.

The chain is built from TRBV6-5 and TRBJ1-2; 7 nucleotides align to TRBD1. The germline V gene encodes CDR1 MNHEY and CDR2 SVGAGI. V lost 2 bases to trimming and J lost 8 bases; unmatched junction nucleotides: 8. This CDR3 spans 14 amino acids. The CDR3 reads CASSYGTATAGYTF. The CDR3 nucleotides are TGTGCCAGCAGTTACGGGACAGCCACCGCGGGCTACACCTTC.

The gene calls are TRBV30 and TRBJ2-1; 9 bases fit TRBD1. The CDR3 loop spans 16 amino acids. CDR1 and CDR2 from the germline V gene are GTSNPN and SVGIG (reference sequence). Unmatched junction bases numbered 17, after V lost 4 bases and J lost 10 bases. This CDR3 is CAWTLARTGASREQFF. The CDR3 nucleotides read TGTGCCTGGACCTTAGCCAGGACAGGGGCCTCCAGGGAGCAGTTCTTC.

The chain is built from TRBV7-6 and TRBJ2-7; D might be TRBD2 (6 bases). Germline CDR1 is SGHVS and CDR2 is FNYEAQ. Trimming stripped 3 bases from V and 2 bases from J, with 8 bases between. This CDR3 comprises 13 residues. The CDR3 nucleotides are TGTGCCAGCAGCTTTGGGGAGGCCTACGAGCAGTACGTC. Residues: CASSFGEAYEQYV.

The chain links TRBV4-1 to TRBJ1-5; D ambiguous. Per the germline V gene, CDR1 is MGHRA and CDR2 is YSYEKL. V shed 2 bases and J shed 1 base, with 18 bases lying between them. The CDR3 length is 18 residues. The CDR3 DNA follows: TGCGCCAGCAGCCAATTGGCCAGGATAACTTTAAGCAATCAGCCCCAGCATTTT. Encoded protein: CASSQLARITLSNQPQHF.

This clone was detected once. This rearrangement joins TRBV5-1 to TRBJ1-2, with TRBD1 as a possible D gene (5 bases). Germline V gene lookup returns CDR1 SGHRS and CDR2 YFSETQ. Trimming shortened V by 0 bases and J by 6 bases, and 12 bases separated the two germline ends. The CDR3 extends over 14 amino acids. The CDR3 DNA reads TGCGCCAGCAGCTTGGCCCCGGCAGGGAATGGCTACACCTTC. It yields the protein CASSLAPAGNGYTF.

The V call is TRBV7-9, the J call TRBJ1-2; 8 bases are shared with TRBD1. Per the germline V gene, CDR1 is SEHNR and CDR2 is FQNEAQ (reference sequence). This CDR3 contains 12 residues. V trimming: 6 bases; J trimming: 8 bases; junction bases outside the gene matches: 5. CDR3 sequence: CASRLDREGYTF. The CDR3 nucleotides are TGTGCCAGCAGATTGGACAGGGAAGGCTACACCTTC.

The CDR3 is CASSLSAKGGRGITEAFF. For the CDR3, the DNA is TGTGCCAGCAGCTTATCGGCTAAAGGAGGCCGTGGGATTACTGAAGCTTTCTTT. This rearrangement joins TRBV7-2 to TRBJ1-1; D is unclear. Trimming pared 2 bases from V and 5 bases from J, leaving 24 bases between. This CDR3 has 18 residues. CDR1 and CDR2 from the germline V gene are SGHTA and FQGNSA.

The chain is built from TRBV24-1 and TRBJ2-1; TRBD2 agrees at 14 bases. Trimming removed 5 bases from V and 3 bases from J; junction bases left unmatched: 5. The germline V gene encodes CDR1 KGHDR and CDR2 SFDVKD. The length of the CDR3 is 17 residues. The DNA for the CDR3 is TGTGCCACCAGTGGCCGGACTAGCGGGGGGTACTACAATGAGCAGTTCTTC. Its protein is CATSGRTSGGYYNEQFF.